This T cell receptor (beta chain) stems from a study of T cell changes during pregnancy in multiple sclerosis. Profiled with immunoSEQ multiplex PCR; TCRdb holds only in-frame clones, not every one. Among roughly 80,000 clones listed, roughly 93% were seen once. CDR1 is SGHTS and CDR2 is YDEGEE in the germline V gene. V dropped 2 bases and J dropped 3; count of bases not matched to a gene: 16. This CDR3 is 18 amino acids long. The chain couples TRBV5-8 to TRBJ2-7; 8 positions match TRBD2. This receptor was obtained from a female donor with multiple sclerosis, enrolled in a pregnancy study. The sample in question was peripheral blood, obtained in the second trimester of pregnancy. The CDR3 region is CASSFLGAGGGPDYEQYF. The DNA for the CDR3 is TGTGCCAGCAGCTTTCTAGGGGCCGGCGGGGGGCCGGACTACGAGCAGTACTTC.